These 2 T cell receptor beta chains came from one sample sequenced in a study of T cell repertoires in cytomegalovirus infection (dated 2019 in TCRdb). Sequencing was performed on an Illumina HiSeq 1500. The public sequencing data were trimmed at Q25 with fastp and processed into clonotypes with MiXCR by TCRdb, which kept only in-frame beta chains. Rows with a matching CDR3 protein are joined into one entry that keeps the most common DNA and genes. The sample table lists about 900,000 distinct CDR3 sequences, roughly 30% of them with a count of one. The ten most abundant clones make up over 12% of the sample. The sample's treatment or condition label is to be understood as: in vitro stimulation with specific CMV peptide epitopes to enrich CMV-specific T cells. These receptors' antigens are unknown. Material: cultured CD8+ T cells from PBMCs, obtained from culture after CMV antigen stimulation. Receptors were obtained from a human donor in good health (CMV status not recorded). Some clones in this sample may be carry-over from other donors' samples.

The table lists this clonotype with a few counts. V usage is TRBV4-2 and J usage is TRBJ1-4; a weak D match, TRBD1 (5 bases). The CDR3 consists of 16 residues. Germline V gives CDR1 LGHNA, CDR2 YNFKEQ. V lost 1 base, J lost 10 bases, and 19 bases lay in between. The CDR3 loop is CASSQAEGRASGKLFF. In DNA form, the CDR3 reads TGTGCCAGCAGCCAAGCGGAGGGCAGGGCCTCGGGAAAACTGTTTTTT.

This clonotype was counted only a few times. Here the CDR3 DNA reads TGTGCCAGCAGTTACTCCCCGGGTCTTGGAACAGATACGCAGTATTTT. Translated, it gives CASSYSPGLGTDTQYF. The chain joins TRBV6-5 to TRBJ2-3; D ambiguous. Looked up from germline, CDR1 is MNHEY and CDR2 is SVGAGI. Trimming cost V 0 bases and J 3 bases, with 13 bases left between them. The CDR3 loop spans 16 amino acids.